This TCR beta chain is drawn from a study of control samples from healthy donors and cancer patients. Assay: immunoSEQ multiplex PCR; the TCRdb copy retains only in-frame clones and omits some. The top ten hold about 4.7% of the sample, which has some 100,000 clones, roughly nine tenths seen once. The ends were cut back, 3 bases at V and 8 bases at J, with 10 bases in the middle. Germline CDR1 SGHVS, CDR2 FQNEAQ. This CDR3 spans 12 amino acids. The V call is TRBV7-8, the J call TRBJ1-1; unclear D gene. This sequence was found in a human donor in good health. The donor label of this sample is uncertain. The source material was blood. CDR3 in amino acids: CASSLGIREAFF. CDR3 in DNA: TGTGCCAGCAGCTTGGGTATCAGAGAAGCTTTCTTT.